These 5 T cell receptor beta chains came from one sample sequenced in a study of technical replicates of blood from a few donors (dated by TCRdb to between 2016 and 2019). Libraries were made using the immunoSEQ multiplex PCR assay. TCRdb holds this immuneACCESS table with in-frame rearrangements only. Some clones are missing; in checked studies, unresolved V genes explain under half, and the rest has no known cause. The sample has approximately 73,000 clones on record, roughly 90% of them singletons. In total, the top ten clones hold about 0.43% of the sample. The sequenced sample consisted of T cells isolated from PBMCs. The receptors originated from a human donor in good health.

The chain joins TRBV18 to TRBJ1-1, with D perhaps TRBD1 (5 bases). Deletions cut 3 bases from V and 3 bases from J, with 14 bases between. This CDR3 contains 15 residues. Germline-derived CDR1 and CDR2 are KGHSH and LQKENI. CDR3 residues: CASSPLWGGDTEAFF. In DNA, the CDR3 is TGTGCCAGCTCACCCCTCTGGGGGGGGGACACTGAAGCTTTCTTT.

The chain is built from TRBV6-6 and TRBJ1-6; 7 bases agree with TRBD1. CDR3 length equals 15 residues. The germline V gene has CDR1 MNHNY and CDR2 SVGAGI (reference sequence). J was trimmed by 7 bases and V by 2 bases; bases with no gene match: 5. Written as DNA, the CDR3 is TGTGCCAGCAGTTACATTGCAGGGGGGAATTCACCCCTCCACTTT. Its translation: CASSYIAGGNSPLHF.

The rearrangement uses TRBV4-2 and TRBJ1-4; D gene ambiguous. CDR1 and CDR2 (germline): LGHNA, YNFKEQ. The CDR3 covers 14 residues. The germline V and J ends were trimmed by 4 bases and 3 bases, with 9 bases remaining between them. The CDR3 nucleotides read TGTGCCAGCAGCCCACGACTGGCTAATGAAAAACTGTTTTTT. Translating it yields CASSPRLANEKLFF.

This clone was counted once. DNA of the CDR3: TGCAGCGTCGCTCCGCGACTTTCTGGAAACACCATATATTTT. Amino acids: CSVAPRLSGNTIYF. V usage is TRBV29-1 and J usage is TRBJ1-3; no firm D call. The CDR3 consists of 14 residues. The germline CDR1 and CDR2 sequences are SQVTM and ANQGSEA. V shed 6 bases and J shed 1 base, with 13 bases lying between them.

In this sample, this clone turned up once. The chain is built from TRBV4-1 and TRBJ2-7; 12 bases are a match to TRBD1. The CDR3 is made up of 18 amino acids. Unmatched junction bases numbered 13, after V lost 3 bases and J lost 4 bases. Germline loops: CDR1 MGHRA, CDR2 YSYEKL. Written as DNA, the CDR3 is TGCGCCAGCAGCCATAGAAAACCCCGGGACAGGGGGCCATACGAGCAGTACTTC. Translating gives CASSHRKPRDRGPYEQYF.